This TCR beta chain is drawn from a study of tumor and adjacent non-tumor tissue in lung cancer. General study points: Higher tumor TCR diversity was associated with shorter survival.

The CDR3 is 14 residues long. Germline V gene lookup returns CDR1 DFQATT and CDR2 SNEGSKA (reference sequence). Notes on this clonotype: Its specificity is not known. A much larger clonotype is one base distant, so this may be a read error.

No cell sorting was done before RNA was extracted from the tissue. Three rounds of nested PCR, following a modified ARM-PCR protocol, produced the TCRbeta library. In TCRdb, the multiplex PCR reads were re-called with MiXCR into one record per CDR3 protein. The data contain 200,000 to 250,000 distinct CDR3 sequences, 71% of them singletons. Input material: lung tumor tissue. The clonotype was recovered from a man in his sixties with non-small cell lung cancer. This chain connects TRBV20-1 to TRBJ2-3, with D perhaps given as TRBD1 or TRBD2 (5 bases each). The CDR3, as DNA: TGCGGTGCGCCTGGGGCAGACTACACAGATACGCAGTATTTT. Translation: CGAPGADYTDTQYF.